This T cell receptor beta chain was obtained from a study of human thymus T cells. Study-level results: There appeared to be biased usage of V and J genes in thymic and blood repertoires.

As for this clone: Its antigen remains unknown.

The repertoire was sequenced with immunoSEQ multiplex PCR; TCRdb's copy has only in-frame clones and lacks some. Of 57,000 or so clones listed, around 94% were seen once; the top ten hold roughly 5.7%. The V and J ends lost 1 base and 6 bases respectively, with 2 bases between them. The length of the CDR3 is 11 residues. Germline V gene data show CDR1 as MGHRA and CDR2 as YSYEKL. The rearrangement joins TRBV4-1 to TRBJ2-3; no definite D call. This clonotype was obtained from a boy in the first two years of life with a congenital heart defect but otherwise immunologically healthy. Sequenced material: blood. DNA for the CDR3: TGCGCCAGCAGCCAAGGGGATACGCAGTATTTT. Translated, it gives CASSQGDTQYF.